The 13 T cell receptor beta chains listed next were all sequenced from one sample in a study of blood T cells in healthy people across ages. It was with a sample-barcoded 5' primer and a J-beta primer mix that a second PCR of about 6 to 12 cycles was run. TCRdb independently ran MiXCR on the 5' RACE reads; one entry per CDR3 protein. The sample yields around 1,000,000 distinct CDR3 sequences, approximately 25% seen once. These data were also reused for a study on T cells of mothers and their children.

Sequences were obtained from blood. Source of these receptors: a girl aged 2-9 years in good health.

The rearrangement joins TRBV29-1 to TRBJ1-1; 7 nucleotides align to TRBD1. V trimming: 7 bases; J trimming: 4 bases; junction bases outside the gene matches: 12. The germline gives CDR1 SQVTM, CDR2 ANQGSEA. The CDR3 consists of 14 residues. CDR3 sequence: CSAVGQALTTEAFF. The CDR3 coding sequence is TGCAGCGCTGTCGGACAGGCCTTAACCACTGAAGCTTTCTTT.

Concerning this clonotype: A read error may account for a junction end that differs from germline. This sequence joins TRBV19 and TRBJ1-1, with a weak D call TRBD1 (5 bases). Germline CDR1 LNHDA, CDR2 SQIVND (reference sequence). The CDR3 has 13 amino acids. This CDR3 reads CASRIGESTEASF. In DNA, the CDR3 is TGTGCCAGTAGAATAGGGGAGTCCACTGAAGCTTCCTTT.

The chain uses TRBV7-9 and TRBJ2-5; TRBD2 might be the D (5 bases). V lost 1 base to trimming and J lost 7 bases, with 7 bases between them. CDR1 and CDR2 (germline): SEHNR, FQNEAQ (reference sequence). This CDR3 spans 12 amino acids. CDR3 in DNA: TGTGCCAGCAGCTTAGGGGGAGCGACCCAGTACTTC. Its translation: CASSLGGATQYF.

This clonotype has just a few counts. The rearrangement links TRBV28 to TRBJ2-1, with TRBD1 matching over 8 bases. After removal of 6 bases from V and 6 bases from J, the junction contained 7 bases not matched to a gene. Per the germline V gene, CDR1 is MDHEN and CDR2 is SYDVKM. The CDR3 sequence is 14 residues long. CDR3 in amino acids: CASSTTGEINEQFF. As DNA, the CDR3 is TGTGCCAGCAGCACGACAGGGGAAATCAATGAGCAGTTCTTC.

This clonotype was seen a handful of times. CDR3 residues: CASSLGSGIHVGYTF. The CDR3 DNA reads as TGTGCCAGCAGTTTAGGGAGCGGGATTCACGTTGGCTACACCTTC. The chain employs TRBV28 and TRBJ1-2, with D uncertain. This CDR3 has 15 residues. With 2 bases removed from V and 7 bases from J, the gap between germline ends came to 17 bases. Germline V gene sequence: CDR1 MDHEN, CDR2 SYDVKM.

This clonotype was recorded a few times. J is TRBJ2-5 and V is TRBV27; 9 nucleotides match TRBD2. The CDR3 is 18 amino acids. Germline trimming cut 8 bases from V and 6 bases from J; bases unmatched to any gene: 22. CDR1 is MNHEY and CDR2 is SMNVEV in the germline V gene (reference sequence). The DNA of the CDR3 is TGTGCCAGCGGCCCTCCGGGACTAGCCGGAGGAGGGGGAAAGACCCAGTACTTC. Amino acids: CASGPPGLAGGGGKTQYF.

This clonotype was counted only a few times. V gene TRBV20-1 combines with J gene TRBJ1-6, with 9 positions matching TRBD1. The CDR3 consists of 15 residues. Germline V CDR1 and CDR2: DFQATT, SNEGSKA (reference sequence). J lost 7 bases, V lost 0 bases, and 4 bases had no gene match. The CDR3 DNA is TGCAGTGCTAGAGATCGGGGGACAGGGAATTCACCCCTCCACTTT. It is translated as CSARDRGTGNSPLHF.

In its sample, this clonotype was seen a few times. DNA of the CDR3: TGCAGTGCTAGAGGATTACGAGAGCTAACTAACTCACCCCTCCACTTT. Translating it yields CSARGLRELTNSPLHF. The chain combines TRBV20-1 with TRBJ1-6; D is uncertain. Trimming took off 1 base at V and 10 bases at J, with 20 bases between the two ends. CDR3 length: 16 residues. The V gene's germline CDR1 is DFQATT and CDR2 SNEGSKA (reference sequence).

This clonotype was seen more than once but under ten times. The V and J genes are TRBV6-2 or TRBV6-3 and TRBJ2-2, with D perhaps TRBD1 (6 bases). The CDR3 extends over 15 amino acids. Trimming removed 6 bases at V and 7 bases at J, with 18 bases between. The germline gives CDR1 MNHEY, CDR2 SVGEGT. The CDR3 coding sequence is TGTGCCAGCAGCCAGGACAGCAACAACCTCGGGGAGCTGTTTTTT. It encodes CASSQDSNNLGELFF.

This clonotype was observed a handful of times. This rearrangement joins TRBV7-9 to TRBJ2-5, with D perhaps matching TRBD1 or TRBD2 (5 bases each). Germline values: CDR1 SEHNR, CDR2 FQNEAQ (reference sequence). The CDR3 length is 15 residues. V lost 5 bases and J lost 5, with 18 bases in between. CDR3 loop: CASSVPGPAYETQYF. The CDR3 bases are TGTGCCAGCAGCGTACCGGGACCGGCGTACGAGACCCAGTACTTC.

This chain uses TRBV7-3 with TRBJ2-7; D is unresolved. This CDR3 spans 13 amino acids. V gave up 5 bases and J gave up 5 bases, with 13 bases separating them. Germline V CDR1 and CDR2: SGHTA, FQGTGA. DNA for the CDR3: TGTGCCAGCAGCCCCCGACGGTCGGACGAGCAGTACTTC. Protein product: CASSPRRSDEQYF.

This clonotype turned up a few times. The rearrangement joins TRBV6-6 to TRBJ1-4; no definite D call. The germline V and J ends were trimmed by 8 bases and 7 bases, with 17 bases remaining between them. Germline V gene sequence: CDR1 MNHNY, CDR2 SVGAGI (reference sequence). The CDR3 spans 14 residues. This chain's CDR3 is CASSLRPDGEKLFF. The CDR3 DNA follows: TGTGCCAGCTCCCTGAGGCCAGACGGTGAAAAACTGTTTTTT.

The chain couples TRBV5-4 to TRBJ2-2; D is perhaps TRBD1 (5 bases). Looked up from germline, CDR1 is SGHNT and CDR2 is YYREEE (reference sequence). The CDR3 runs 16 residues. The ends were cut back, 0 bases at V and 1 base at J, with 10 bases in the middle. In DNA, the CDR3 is TGTGCCAGCAGCTTGGCCGGCGGACAGAACACCGGGGAGCTGTTTTTT. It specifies CASSLAGGQNTGELFF.